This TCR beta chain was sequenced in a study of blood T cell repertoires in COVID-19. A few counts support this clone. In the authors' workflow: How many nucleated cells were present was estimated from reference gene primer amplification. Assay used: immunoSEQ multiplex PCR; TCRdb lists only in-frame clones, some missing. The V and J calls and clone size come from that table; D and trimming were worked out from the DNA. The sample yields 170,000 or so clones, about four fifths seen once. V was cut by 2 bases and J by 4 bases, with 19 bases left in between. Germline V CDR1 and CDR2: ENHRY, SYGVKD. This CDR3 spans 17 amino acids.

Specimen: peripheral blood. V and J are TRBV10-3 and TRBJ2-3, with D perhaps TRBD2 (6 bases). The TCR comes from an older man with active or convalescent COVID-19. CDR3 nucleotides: TGTGCCATCAGTGAGGGCGGGGCTCTTGGGACCGCAGATACGCAGTATTTT. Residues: CAISEGGALGTADTQYF.